What follows describes a single T cell receptor (beta chain). Its antigen target is currently unknown. Base qualities are not at hand, and no much larger clone is one base apart. The cohort was made up of 500 to 800 healthy bone marrow donors. At the time of sampling, every cohort member was nominally healthy, though immune exposures that went unrecorded were likely present. The donor tested CMV seropositive, placing the donor among the 250 to 300 seropositive members of the cohort. A peripheral blood sample was collected from each donor, and TCR beta sequencing was performed on peripheral blood mononuclear cells. Genomic DNA extraction from the blood cell samples was performed with the Qiagen DNeasy Blood Extraction Kit. The data stem from a study of cytomegalovirus exposure and HLA in healthy donors (dated 2017 in TCRdb). In terms of the full investigation: An earlier analysis of fewer than 750 of the donors reported approximately 300 Gb of sequence data and 117 million unique TCR beta sequences obtained from roughly 170 million T cells. Every repertoire in the discovery cohort had been generated on one and the same sequencing platform. Roughly 5 DR-DQ haplotypes were handled as single units for association and clustering, since linkage in the cohort was strong. The genetic ancestry cluster associated with self-reported Caucasian donors included 81% of the approximately 410 genotyped donors. In a later analysis, previously published TCR beta repertoires from 600 to 850 donors were re-analyzed and high-resolution HLA genotyping was added so that TCR occurrence patterns could be studied. Donor age, sex, ethnicity and CMV serostatus were collected together with the repertoire data. Across some 400 genotyped donors of the cohort, an average of roughly 230,000 unique TCR beta nucleotide sequences per donor were sequenced, and roughly 17% of those sequences were non-productive. Approximately 310 gigabases of sequencing data and approximately 92 million unique TCR sequences made up an early release that covered 500 to 650 HLA-typed donors. Using immunosequencing, the study profiled T cell repertoires from 666 subjects and related those repertoires to cytomegalovirus serostatus. The aim of the study was to test whether cataloging public T cell receptors could identify signatures of past pathogen exposure. The study combined high-throughput TCR immunosequencing, statistical association of individual TCRs with disease status, and machine learning to predict cytomegalovirus infection status. Typing coverage differed by locus: A, B, C, DRB1 and DQB1 were typed in roughly 620-630 donors, DQA1 in about 550, DPA1 in some 600, and DPB1 in 450 to 490. Class I and class II HLA loci were covered by the typing at four-digit resolution. In addition to the first cohort of about 650 subjects, a separate validation cohort of 130 or so different subjects was used. An earlier analysis of fewer than 700 of the donors applied high-throughput TCR beta sequencing to assess whether each TCR beta V gene segment acted as functional or pseudogenic. A later genetic analysis used genome-wide SNP genotypes for about three fifths of the roughly 700 donors, treating that subset as a discovery cohort. In the later analysis, no new phenotypic data were used to find candidate immune exposures; instead, reliance was placed on TCR beta sequences and their occurrence across donors. Points the paper makes about the study in general: HLA typing was unavailable for some donors at each locus, so association tests used only the typed subset. A group of highly shared sequence variants was considered likely to be a technical artifact of the sequencing pipeline. The study gave a list of 150 to 200 TCR beta chains associated with cytomegalovirus. Compared with the approximately 670-donor mean, donors in an Asian-associated ancestry cluster had fewer N-insertions in productive TCRs, according to a later genetic analysis. In a later analysis, HLA-associated TCR beta chains were found to be more clonally expanded and to have lower generation probabilities than equally common non-associated chains. A later analysis found that TCR association rates varied across HLA loci, with DRB1 alleles showing the most associated TCRs and HLA-C alleles the fewest. Presence/absence analyses assumed roughly uniform sequencing depth across donors, an assumption that may not hold. The authors suggested that the approach could potentially be extended to other disease states and immunological phenotypes. An association between a missense DCLRE1C variant and V-gene and J-gene trimming of TCR beta chains was found in a later genetic analysis and replicated in an independent cohort. The classifier was reported to diagnose cytomegalovirus status with high specificity and sensitivity in both the original cohort and the validation cohort. A further reported finding was that TCR beta sequences accurately predicted the HLA-A and HLA-B alleles for most subjects in the first cohort. In a later analysis, several top co-occurrence clusters were reported to appear linked to parvovirus B19, influenza, CMV and Epstein-Barr virus. The cohort was sequenced for TCR beta chains only, and without alpha or paired-chain data the features that could be detected were limited. Seventeen rarely observed V segments, including chromosome 9 orphons, were excluded from the earlier analysis of 550 to 700 of the donors because counts were too low. Correlated functional status among segregating V segments might reflect linkage disequilibrium, but an unknown experimental factor could not be ruled out. Assigning TCR associations to individual alleles was difficult when HLA alleles, especially DR and DQ, strongly co-occurred. Broadly in line with IMGT annotations, most TCR beta V segments showed up in productive rearrangements about 87% or about 30% of the time in an earlier analysis of 450 to 600 of the donors. Immune exposure information for the cohort was limited to CMV serostatus. Across donors, most TCR sequences were observed very rarely, whereas some public TCRs were present in many individuals. Specific HLA alleles were associated with over 15,000 TCR beta sequences at a false discovery rate of 0.05 in a later analysis. In a later analysis, most CMV-associated TCR beta chains were found to appear HLA-restricted, with HLA associations seemingly driven largely by CMV exposure. In vitro tests confirmed that three of the cytomegalovirus-associated TCR beta chains recognize cytomegalovirus antigens.

Library creation used the immunoSEQ multiplex PCR assay. For the multiplex PCR, a mixture combining 60 forward primers for TCR Vbeta segments and 13 reverse primers for TCR Jbeta segments was used. The CDR3 region of rearranged TCR beta genes was amplified from genomic DNA by a multiplex PCR assay. Amplified TCR beta libraries were sequenced as 87-base-pair reads on the Illumina HiSeq System. On the study's bioinformatics: A later analysis counted around 72 million unique TCR beta chains across the approximately 700 repertoires, and 10 million to 11 million of these chains were shared by at least two donors. A nearest-neighbor algorithm error-corrected the raw reads and collapsed the reads into unique sequences, merging closely related sequences to remove PCR and sequencing errors. Alignment of CDR3 sequences to IMGT reference sequences was used to assign V, D and J gene segments. Each retained sequence needed at least a six-nucleotide match to both a V gene segment and a J gene segment. A rearrangement counted as productive if the CDR3 had no stop codons and remained in frame with V and J, and every other rearrangement counted as non-productive. Following IMGT convention, CDR3 was defined as the stretch from the second conserved V-encoded cysteine to the conserved J-encoded phenylalanine. Sequences without an unambiguous match to a single V gene segment were excluded from the earlier analysis of about 600 of the donors. In an earlier analysis of 587 of the donors, a V segment was called functional when productive rearrangements were above 56.7%, and segregating when the standard deviation between donors exceeded 5%. A statistical classification framework was built to diagnose cytomegalovirus status from the catalog of TCR beta chain sequences. A later analysis assigned V and J genes by comparing TCR nucleotide sequences with IMGT/GENE-DB human TR gene sequences. The TCRdist pipeline was used in a later analysis to assign CDR3 sequences and most-parsimonious VDJ recombination scenarios. A later analysis defined each TCR beta chain by its CDR3 amino acid sequence plus V-gene family, and excluded reads lacking a unique V-gene family. In a later analysis, around 650 highly shared, low-generation-probability nucleotide sequences were removed to address suspected cross-contamination and a sequencing artifact. For each public chain, a later analysis derived a clonal expansion index from normalized ranks of inferred template counts within each repertoire. In a later analysis, generation probabilities were computed using a VDJ recombination model fitted to out-of-frame rearrangements, and the results were checked against IGoR. Hypergeometric tests were used in a later analysis to score TCR-TCR, TCR-HLA and TCR-CMV co-occurrence, with a repertoire-size bias correction applied to the TCR pairs. To estimate false discovery rates, a later analysis permuted the HLA or CMV assignments 20 times. In a later analysis, co-occurring TCRs were grouped using DBSCAN, with TCRdist sequence similarity added in when clustering inside HLA-allele-positive subsets. Repertoires with fewer than 30,000 or more than 120,000 public chains were left out of co-occurrence clustering, as were roughly five repertoires with anomalous nucleotide sharing. The immuneACCESS repertoire file appears here via TCRdb, limited to in-frame rearrangements. These files lack a portion of the clones; in checked studies, under half of the deficit traces to unresolved V genes, and the cause of the others is not known. The DNA was the basis for D and trimming; V, J and clone size are from that table. The sample records more than 120,000 clones, about 80% of which are singletons. The ten most abundant clones make up around 6.6% of the sample.

Sequencing used PBMCs. The receptor was derived from a woman aged 40 to 55 in good health and CMV-seropositive.

The CDR3 in this case is CASSPTGNYGYTF. The bases read TGTGCCAGCAGCCCAACAGGGAACTATGGCTACACCTTC. The chain links TRBV6-5 with TRBJ1-2; TRBD1 could be the D gene, as 6 bases match. Its CDR3 holds 13 amino acids, cysteine through phenylalanine. The retained sequence is limited to the CDR3, 39 bases, with the frame set at the first base. A distance of 10 bases separates the germline ends of V and J, which lose 6 bases and 2 bases respectively. The germline V gene supplies CDR1 MNHEY and CDR2 SVGAGI.